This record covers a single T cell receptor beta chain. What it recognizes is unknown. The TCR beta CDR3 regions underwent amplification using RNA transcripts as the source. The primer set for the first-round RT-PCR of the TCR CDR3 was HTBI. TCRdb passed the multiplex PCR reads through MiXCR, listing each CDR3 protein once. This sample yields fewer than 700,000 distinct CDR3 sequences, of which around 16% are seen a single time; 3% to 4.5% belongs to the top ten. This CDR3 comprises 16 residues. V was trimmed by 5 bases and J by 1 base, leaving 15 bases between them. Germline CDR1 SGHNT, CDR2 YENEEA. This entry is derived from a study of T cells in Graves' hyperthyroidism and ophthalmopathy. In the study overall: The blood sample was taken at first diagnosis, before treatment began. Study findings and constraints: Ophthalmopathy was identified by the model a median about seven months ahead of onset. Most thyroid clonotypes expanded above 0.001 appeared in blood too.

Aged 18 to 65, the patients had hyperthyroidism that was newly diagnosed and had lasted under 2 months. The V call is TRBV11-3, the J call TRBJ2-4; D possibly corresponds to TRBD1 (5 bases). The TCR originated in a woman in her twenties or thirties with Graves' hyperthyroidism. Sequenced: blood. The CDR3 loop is CASSHRTHGAKNIQYF. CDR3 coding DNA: TGTGCCAGCAGCCATCGGACACATGGGGCCAAAAACATTCAGTACTTC.